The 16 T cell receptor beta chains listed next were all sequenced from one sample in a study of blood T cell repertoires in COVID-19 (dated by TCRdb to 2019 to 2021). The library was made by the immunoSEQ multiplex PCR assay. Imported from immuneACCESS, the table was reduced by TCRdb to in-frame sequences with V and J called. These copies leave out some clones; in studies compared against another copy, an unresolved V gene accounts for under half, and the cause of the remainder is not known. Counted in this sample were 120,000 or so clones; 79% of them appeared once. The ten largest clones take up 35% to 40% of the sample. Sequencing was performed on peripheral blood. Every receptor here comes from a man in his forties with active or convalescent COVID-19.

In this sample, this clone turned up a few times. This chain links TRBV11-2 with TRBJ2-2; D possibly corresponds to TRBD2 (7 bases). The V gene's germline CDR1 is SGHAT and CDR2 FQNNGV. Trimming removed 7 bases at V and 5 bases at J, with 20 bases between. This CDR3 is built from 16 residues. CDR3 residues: CASTLPGGGVTGELFF. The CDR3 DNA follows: TGTGCCAGCACCCTCCCCGGAGGGGGGGTGACCGGGGAGCTGTTTTTT. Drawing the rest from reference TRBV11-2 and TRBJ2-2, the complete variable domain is EAGVAQSPRYKIIEKRQSVAFWCNPISGHATLYWYQQILGQGPKLLIQFQNNGVVDDSQLPKDRFSAERLKGVDSTLKIQPAKLEDSAVYLCASTLPGGGVTGELFFGEGSRLTVL.

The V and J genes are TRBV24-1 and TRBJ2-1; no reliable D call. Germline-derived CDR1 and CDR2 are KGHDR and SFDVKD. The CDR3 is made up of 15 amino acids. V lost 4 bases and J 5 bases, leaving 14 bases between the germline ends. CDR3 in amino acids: CATSDLSTLDNEQFF. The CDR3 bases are TGTGCCACCAGTGACCTAAGTACCCTCGACAATGAGCAGTTCTTC.

CDR3 nucleotides: TGTGCCAGCAGCTTAGCGCGGGGGACAGGGATTGAAGCTTTCTTT. Translation gives CASSLARGTGIEAFF. The chain joins TRBV7-2 to TRBJ1-1; 9 nucleotides agree with TRBD1. CDR3 length: 15 residues. V was pared by 0 bases and J by 7 bases, with 6 bases of the junction left unmatched. Germline CDR1 reads SGHTA; CDR2 reads FQGNSA.

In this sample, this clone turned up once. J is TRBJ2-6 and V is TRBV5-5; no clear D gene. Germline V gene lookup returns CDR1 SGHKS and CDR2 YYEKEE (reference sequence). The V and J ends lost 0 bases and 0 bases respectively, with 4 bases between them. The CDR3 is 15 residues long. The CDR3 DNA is TGTGCCAGCAGCTTGGACGGCTCTGGGGCCAACGTCCTGACTTTC. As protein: CASSLDGSGANVLTF.

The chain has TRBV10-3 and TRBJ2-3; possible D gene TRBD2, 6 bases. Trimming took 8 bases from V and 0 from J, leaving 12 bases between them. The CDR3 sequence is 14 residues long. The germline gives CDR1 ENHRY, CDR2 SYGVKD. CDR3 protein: CAIGGVSSTDTQYF. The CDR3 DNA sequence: TGTGCCATCGGAGGGGTTTCGAGCACAGATACGCAGTATTTT.

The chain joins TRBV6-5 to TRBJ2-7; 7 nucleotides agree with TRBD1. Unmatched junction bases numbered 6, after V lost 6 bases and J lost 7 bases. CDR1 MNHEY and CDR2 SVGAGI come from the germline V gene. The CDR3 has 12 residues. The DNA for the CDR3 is TGTGCCAGCAGCGACAGGGCGAAAGAGCAGTACTTC. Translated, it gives CASSDRAKEQYF.

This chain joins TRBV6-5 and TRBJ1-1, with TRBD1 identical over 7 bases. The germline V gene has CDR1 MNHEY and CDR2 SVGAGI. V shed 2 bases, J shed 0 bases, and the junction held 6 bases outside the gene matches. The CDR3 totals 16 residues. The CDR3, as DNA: TGTGCCAGCAGTTACGGACAGGTCGTCATGAACACTGAAGCTTTCTTT. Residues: CASSYGQVVMNTEAFF.

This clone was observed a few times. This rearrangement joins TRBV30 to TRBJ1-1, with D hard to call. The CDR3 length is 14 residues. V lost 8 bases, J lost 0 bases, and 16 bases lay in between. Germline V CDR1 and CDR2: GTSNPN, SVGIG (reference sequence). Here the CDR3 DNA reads TGTGCCGGAACAGATCGAACACTGAACACTGAAGCTTTCTTT. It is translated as CAGTDRTLNTEAFF.

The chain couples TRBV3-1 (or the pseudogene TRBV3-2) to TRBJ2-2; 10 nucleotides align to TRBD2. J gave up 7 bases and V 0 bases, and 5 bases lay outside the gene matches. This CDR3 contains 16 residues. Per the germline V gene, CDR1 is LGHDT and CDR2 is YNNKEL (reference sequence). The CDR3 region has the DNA TGTGCCAGCAGCCAAGAAAGGGTAGCGGGAGGCGGGGAGCTGTTTTTT. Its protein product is CASSQERVAGGGELFF.

This CDR3 reads CASSFDRPSYEQYF. The CDR3 DNA sequence: TGTGCCAGCAGCTTCGACAGGCCGTCCTACGAGCAGTACTTC. This chain connects TRBV5-5 to TRBJ2-7; D perhaps matches TRBD1 (6 bases). Germline V gene sequence: CDR1 SGHKS, CDR2 YYEKEE (reference sequence). V was pared by 2 bases and J by 1 base, with 10 bases between. The CDR3 runs to 14 residues.

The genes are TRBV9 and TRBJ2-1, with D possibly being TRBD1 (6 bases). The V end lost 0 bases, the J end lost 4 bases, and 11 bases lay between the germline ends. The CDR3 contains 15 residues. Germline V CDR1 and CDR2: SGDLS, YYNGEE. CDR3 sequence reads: CASSVGTATYNEQFF. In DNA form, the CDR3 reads TGTGCCAGCAGCGTAGGGACAGCTACGTACAATGAGCAGTTCTTC.

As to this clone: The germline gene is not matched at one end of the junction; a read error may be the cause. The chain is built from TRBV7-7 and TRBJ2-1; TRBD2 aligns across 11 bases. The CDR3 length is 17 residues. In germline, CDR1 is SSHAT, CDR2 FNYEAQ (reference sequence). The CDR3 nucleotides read TGTGCTAGCACCACCCTCCTAGCGGGGGGTACCCCTGGTGAGCAGTTCTTC. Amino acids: CASTTLLAGGTPGEQFF.

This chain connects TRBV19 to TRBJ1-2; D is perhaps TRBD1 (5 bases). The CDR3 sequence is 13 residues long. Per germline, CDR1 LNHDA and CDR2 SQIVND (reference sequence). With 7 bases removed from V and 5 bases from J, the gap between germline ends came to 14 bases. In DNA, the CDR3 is TGTGCCAGTACCCGGGGTGGGGGGTATGGCTACACCTTC. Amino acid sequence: CASTRGGGYGYTF. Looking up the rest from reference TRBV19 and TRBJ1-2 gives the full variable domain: DGGITQSPKYLFRKEGQNVTLSCEQNLNHDAMYWYRQDPGQGLRLIYYSQIVNDFQKGDIAEGYSVSREKKESFPLTVTSAQKNPTAFYLCASTRGGGYGYTFGSGTRLTVV.

The CDR3 region has the DNA TGCGCCAGCAGCCAAGAAACTAGCGGGACCTACAATGAGCAGTTCTTC. This encodes CASSQETSGTYNEQFF. V and J are TRBV4-1 and TRBJ2-1, with 10 bases that match TRBD2. The V gene's germline CDR1 is MGHRA and CDR2 YSYEKL. Losses at the gene ends were 0 bases for V and 2 bases for J; bases not matched to a gene: 1. The CDR3 is 16 amino acids.

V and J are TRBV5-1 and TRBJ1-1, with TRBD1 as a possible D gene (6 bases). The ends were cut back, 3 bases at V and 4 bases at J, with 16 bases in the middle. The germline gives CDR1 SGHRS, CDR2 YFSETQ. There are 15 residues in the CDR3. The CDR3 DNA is TGCGCCAGCAGCTCACGTCCGGGGGGCGGCACTGAAGCTTTCTTT. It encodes CASSSRPGGGTEAFF.

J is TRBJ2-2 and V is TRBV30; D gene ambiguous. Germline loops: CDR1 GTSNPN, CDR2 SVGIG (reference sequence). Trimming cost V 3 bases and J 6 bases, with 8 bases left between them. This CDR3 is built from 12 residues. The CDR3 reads CAWSGAPGELFF. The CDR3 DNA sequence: TGTGCCTGGAGCGGTGCTCCCGGGGAGCTGTTTTTT.